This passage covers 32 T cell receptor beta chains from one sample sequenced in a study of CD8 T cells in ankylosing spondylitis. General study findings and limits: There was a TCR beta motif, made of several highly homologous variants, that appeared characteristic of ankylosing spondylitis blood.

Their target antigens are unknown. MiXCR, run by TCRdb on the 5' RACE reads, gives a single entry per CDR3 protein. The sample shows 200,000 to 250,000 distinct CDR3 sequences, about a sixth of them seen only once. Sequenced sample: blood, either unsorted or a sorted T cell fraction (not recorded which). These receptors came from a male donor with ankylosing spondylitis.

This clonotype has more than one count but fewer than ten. CDR3 in amino acids: CASRGTSGRADFAGELFF. The CDR3 DNA sequence: TGTGCCAGCAGGGGGACTAGCGGGAGGGCCGATTTCGCCGGGGAGCTGTTTTTT. This chain joins TRBV28 and TRBJ2-2, with TRBD2 matching over 16 bases. The V gene end was trimmed by 6 bases and the J gene end by 6 bases; junction bases not matched to a gene: 10. In germline, CDR1 is MDHEN, CDR2 SYDVKM. This CDR3 is 18 amino acids long.

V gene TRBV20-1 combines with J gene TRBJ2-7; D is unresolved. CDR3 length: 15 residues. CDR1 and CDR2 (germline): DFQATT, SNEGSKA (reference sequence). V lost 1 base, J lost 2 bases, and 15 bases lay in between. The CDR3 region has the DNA TGCAGTGCTAGAGTGGATTGGTTTGGAGCCTACGAGCAGTACTTC. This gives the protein CSARVDWFGAYEQYF.

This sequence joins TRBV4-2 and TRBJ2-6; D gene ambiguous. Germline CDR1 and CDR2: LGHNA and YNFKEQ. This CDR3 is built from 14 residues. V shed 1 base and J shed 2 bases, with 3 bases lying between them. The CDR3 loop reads CASSQVPGANVLTF. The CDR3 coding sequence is TGTGCCAGCAGCCAAGTCCCTGGGGCCAACGTCCTGACTTTC.

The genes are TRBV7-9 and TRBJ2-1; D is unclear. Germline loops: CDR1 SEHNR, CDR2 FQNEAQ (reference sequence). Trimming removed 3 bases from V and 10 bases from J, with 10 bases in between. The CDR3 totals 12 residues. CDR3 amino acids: CASSFGAAEQFF. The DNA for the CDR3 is TGTGCCAGCAGCTTCGGCGCGGCGGAGCAGTTCTTC. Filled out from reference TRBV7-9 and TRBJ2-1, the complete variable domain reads DTGVSQNPRHKITKRGQNVTFRCDPISEHNRLYWYRQTLGQGPEFLTYFQNEAQLEKSRLLSDRFSAERPKGSFSTLEIQRTEQGDSAMYLCASSFGAAEQFFGPGTRLTVL.

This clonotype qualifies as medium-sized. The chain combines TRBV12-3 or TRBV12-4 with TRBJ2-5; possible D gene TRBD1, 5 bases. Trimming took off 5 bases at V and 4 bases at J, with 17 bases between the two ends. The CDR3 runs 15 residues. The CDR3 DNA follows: TGTGCCAGCAGTCTCGACAGTGGTCCCCTAGAGACCCAGTACTTC. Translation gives CASSLDSGPLETQYF.

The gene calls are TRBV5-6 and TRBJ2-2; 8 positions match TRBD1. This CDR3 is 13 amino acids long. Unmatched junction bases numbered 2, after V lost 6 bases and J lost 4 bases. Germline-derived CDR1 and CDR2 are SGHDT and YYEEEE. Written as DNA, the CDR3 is TGTGCCAGCACCACAGGGGGCACCGGGGAGCTGTTTTTT. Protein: CASTTGGTGELFF.

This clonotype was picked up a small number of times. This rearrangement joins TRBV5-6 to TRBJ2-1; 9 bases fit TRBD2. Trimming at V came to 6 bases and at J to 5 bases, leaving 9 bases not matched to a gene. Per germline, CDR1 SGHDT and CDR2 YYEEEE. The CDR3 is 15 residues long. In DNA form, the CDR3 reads TGTGCCAGCAATCCTTTAGCGGGGGCGAACAATGAGCAGTTCTTC. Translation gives CASNPLAGANNEQFF.

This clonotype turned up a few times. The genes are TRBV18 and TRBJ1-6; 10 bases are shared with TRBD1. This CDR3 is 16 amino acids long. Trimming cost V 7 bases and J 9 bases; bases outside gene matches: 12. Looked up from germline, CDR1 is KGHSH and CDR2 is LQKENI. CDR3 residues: CASCPPGTGVFSPLHF. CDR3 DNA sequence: TGTGCCAGCTGTCCACCCGGGACAGGGGTCTTTTCACCCCTCCACTTT.

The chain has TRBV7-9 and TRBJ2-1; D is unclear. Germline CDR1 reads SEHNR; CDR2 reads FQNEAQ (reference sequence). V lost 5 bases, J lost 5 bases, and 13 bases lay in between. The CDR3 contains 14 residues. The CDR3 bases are TGTGCCAGCAGCCAAACCTCGGGTGACAATGAGCAGTTCTTC. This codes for CASSQTSGDNEQFF.

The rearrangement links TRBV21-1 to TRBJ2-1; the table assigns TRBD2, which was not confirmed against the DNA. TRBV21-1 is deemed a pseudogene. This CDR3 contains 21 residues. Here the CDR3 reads CASSKGGKGTSGSDRINEQFF. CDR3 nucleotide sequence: TGTGCCAGCAGCAAAGGAGGAAAAGGGACTAGCGGGAGTGATAGGATCAATGAGCAGTTCTTC.

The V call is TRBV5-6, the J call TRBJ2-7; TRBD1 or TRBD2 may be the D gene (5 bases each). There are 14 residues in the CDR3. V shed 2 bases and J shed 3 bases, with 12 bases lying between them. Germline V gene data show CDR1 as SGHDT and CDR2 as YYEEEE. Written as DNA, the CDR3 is TGTGCCAGCAGCTTCAGTGGGGACCTCTACGAGCAGTACTTC. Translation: CASSFSGDLYEQYF.

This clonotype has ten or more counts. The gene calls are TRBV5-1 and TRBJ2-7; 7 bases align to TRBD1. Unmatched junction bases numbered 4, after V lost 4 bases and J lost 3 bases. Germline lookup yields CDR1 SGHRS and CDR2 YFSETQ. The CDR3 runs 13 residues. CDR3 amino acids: CASSQGTDYEQYF. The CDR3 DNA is TGCGCCAGCAGCCAGGGGACAGACTACGAGCAGTACTTC.

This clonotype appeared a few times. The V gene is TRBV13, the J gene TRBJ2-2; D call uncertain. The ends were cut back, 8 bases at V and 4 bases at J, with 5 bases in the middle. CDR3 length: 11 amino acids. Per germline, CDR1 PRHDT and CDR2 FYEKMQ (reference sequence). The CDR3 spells CASATTGELFF. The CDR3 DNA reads TGTGCCAGCGCTACCACCGGGGAGCTGTTTTTT.

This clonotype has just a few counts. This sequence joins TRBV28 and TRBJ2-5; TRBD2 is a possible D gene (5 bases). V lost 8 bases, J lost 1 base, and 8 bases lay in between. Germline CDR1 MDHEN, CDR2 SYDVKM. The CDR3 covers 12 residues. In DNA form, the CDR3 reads TGTGCCAGCTCGGGGTTCCAAGAGACCCAGTACTTC. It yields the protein CASSGFQETQYF. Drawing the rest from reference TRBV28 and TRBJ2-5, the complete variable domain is DVKVTQSSRYLVKRTGEKVFLECVQDMDHENMFWYRQDPGLGLRLIYFSYDVKMKEKGDIPEGYSVSREKKERFSLILESASTNQTSMYLCASSGFQETQYFGPGTRLLVL.

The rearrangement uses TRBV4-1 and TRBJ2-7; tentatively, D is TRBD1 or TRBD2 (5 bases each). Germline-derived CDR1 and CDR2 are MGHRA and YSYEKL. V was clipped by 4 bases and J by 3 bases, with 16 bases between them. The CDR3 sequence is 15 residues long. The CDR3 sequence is CASSRTRAQGYEQYF. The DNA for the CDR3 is TGCGCCAGCAGCCGAACGCGGGCCCAGGGCTACGAGCAGTACTTC.

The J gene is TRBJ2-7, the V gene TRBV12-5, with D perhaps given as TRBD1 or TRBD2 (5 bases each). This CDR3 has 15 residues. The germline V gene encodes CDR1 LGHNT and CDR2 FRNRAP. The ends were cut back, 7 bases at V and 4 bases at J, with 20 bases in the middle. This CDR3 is CASAHPQGEGYEQYF. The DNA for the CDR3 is TGTGCTAGTGCCCATCCCCAGGGAGAGGGGTACGAGCAGTACTTC.

This CDR3 reads CASSLRGGGNYGYTF. The CDR3 DNA reads TGTGCCAGCAGCTTAAGAGGGGGGGGGAACTATGGCTACACCTTC. The chain carries TRBV7-4 and TRBJ1-2; D is possibly TRBD1 (6 bases). Trimming shortened V by 2 bases and J by 2 bases, and 12 bases separated the two germline ends. CDR1 and CDR2 from the germline V gene are SGHVT and SQSDAQ. The CDR3 is 15 amino acids.

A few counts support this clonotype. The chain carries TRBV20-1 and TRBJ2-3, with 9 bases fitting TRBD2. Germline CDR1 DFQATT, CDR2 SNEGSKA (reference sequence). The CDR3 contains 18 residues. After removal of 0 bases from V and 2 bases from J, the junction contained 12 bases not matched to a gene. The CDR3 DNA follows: TGCAGTGCTAGAGATGTGGCTAGCGGGACCCTATACACAGATACGCAGTATTTT. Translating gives CSARDVASGTLYTDTQYF.

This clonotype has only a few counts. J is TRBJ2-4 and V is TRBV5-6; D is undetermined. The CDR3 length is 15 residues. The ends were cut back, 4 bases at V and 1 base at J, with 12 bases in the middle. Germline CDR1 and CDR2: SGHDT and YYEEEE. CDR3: CASSPTGTAKNIQYF. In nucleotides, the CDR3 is TGTGCCAGCAGCCCGACGGGTACCGCCAAAAACATTCAGTACTTC.

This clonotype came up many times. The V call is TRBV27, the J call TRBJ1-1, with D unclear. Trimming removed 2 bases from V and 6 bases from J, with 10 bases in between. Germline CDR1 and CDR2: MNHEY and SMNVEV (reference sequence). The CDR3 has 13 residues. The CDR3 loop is CASSLGGDAEAFF. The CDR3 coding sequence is TGTGCCAGCAGTTTAGGAGGTGACGCTGAAGCTTTCTTT.

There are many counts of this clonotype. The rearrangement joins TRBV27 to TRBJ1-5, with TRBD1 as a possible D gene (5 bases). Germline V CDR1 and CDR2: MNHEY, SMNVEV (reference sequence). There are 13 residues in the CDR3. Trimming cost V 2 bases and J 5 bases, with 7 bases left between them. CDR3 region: CASSLGGDQPQHF. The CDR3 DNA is TGTGCCAGCAGTTTAGGGGGGGATCAGCCCCAGCATTTT.

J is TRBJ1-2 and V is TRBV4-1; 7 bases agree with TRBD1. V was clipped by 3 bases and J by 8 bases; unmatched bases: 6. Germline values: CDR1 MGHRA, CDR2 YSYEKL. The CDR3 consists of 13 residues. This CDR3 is CASSQTGPSGYTF. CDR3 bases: TGCGCCAGCAGCCAGACAGGGCCTAGCGGCTACACCTTC.

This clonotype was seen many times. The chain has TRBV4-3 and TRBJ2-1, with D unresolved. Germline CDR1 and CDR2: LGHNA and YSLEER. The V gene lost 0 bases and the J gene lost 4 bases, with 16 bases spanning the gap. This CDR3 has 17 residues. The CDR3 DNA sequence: TGCGCCAGCAGCCAAGATCGTATCGACCTAGGGTACAATGAGCAGTTCTTC. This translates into CASSQDRIDLGYNEQFF.

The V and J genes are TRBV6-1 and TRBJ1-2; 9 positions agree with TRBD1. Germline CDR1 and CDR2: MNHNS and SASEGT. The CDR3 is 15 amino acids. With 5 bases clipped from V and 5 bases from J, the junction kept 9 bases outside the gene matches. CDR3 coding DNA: TGTGCCAGCAGTCCCGACAGGGGGTCCCTGTATGGCTACACCTTC. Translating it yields CASSPDRGSLYGYTF.

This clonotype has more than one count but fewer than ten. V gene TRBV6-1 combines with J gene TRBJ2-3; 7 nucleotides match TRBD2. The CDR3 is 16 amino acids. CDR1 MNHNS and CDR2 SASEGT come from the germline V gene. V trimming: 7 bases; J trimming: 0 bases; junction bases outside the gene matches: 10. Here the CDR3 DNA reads TGTGCCAGCACCCTATACGGGGGGTCTAGCACAGATACGCAGTATTTT. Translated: CASTLYGGSSTDTQYF.

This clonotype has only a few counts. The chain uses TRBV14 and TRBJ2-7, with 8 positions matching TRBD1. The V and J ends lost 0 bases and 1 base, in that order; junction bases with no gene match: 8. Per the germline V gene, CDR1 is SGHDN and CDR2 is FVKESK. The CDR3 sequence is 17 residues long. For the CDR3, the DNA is TGTGCCAGCAGCCAAGATCGATTCGGACAGGGTTCCTACGAGCAGTACTTC. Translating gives CASSQDRFGQGSYEQYF.

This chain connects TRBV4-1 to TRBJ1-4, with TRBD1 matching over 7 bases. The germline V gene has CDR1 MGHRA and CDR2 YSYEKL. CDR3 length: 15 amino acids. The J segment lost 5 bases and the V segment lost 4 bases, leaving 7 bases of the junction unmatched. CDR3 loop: CASSPRDSLNEKLFF. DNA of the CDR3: TGCGCCAGCAGCCCGCGGGACAGCCTGAATGAAAAACTGTTTTTT.

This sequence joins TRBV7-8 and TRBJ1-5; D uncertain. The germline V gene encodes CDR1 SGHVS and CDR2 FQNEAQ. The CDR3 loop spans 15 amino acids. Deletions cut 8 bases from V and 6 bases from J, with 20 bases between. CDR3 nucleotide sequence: TGTGCCAGCGGCCGACTTGAGGCTCCTAGTCAGCCCCAGCATTTT. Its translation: CASGRLEAPSQPQHF.

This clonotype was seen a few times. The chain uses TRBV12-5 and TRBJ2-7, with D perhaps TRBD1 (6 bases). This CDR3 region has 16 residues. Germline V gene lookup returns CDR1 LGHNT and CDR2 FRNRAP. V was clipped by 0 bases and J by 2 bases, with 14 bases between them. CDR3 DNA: TGTGCTAGTGGTTTGGTCGTTCGGGACAACCCCTACGAGCAGTACTTC. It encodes CASGLVVRDNPYEQYF.

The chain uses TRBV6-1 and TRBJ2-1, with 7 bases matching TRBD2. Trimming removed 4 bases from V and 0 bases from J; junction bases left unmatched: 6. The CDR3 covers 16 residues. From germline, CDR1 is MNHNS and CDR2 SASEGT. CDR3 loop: CASSVRDYSSYNEQFF. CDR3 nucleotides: TGTGCCAGCAGTGTTCGGGACTACAGCTCCTACAATGAGCAGTTCTTC.

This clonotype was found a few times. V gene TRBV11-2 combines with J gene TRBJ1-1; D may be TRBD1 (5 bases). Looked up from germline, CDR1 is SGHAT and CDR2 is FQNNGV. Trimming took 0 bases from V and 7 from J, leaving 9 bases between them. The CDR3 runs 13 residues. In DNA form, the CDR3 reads TGTGCCAGCAGCTTAGATCAAACAGGTGAAGCTTTCTTT. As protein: CASSLDQTGEAFF.

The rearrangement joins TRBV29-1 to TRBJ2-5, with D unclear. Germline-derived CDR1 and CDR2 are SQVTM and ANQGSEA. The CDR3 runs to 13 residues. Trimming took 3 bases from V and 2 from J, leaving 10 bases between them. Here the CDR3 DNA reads TGCAGCGTTGAGGTAGGGCTACAAGAGACCCAGTACTTC. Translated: CSVEVGLQETQYF. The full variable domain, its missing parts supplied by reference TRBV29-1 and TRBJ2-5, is SAVISQKPSRDICQRGTSLTIQCQVDSQVTMMFWYRQQPGQSLTLIATANQGSEATYESGFVIDKFPISRPNLTFSTLTVSNMSPEDSSIYLCSVEVGLQETQYFGPGTRLLVL.